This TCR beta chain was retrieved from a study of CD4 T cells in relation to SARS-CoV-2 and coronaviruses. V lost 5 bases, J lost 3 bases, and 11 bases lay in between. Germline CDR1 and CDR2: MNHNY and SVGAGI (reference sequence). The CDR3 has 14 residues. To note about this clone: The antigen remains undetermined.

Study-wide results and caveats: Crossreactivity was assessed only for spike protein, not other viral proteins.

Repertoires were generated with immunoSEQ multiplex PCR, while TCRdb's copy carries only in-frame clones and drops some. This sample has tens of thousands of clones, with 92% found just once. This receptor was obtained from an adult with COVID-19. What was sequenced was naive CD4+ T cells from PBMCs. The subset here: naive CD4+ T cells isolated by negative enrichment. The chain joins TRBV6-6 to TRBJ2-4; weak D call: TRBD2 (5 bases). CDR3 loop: CASSTDYNKNIQYF. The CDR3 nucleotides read TGTGCCAGCAGTACCGACTACAACAAAAACATTCAGTACTTC.